The 31 T cell receptor beta chains reported below all come from one sample, sequenced in a study of cytomegalovirus exposure and HLA in healthy donors. The primer mix had 60 Vbeta and 13 Jbeta primers. The repertoire was sequenced with immunoSEQ multiplex PCR; TCRdb's copy has only in-frame clones and lacks some. In the table there are 150,000 to 200,000 clones, about 78% of which are singletons. Sequences were obtained from PBMCs. The source is a man aged 35-49 years in good health and CMV-seronegative.

This rearrangement joins TRBV5-1 to TRBJ2-3, with TRBD1 as a possible D gene (5 bases). Germline CDR1 is SGHRS and CDR2 is YFSETQ. The V gene lost 6 bases and the J gene lost 0 bases, with 20 bases spanning the gap. CDR3 size: 17 residues. The CDR3 sequence: CASTMKIETVSTDTQYF. CDR3 coding DNA: TGCGCCAGCACCATGAAGATCGAGACAGTGAGCACAGATACGCAGTATTTT.

The chain combines TRBV19 with TRBJ1-1; no definite D call. Germline CDR1 is LNHDA and CDR2 is SQIVND (reference sequence). V lost 5 bases and J 5 bases, leaving 15 bases between the germline ends. The CDR3 is made up of 14 amino acids. The CDR3 DNA reads as TGTGCCAGTAGTTTTCCAATTCCCGGGACTGAAGCTTTCTTT. It codes for CASSFPIPGTEAFF.

V is TRBV5-6 and J is TRBJ2-1; tentative D call: TRBD2 (6 bases). Trimming pared 0 bases from V and 6 bases from J, leaving 16 bases between. The length of the CDR3 is 16 residues. CDR1 and CDR2 from the germline V gene are SGHDT and YYEEEE. Here the CDR3 reads CASSLDRGEDGNEQFF. The CDR3 DNA reads as TGTGCCAGCAGCTTGGATAGAGGGGAGGATGGCAATGAGCAGTTCTTC.

The chain couples TRBV5-1 to TRBJ1-5; 9 bases map to TRBD1. The V gene end was trimmed by 1 base and the J gene end by 0 bases; junction bases not matched to a gene: 8. The germline gives CDR1 SGHRS, CDR2 YFSETQ. The CDR3 length is 18 residues. This CDR3 is CASSLPGQGTYSNQPQHF. The CDR3 nucleotides are TGCGCCAGCAGCTTGCCTGGACAGGGGACTTATAGCAATCAGCCCCAGCATTTT.

The rearrangement uses TRBV13 and TRBJ2-4; D uncertain. CDR3 length equals 14 residues. V lost 6 bases and J 6 bases, leaving 15 bases between the germline ends. Per germline, CDR1 PRHDT and CDR2 FYEKMQ (reference sequence). As DNA, the CDR3 is TGTGCCAGCAGGAGGCTGGCCGGTTCAAACATTCAGTACTTC. Protein: CASRRLAGSNIQYF. Combining the CDR3 with reference TRBV13 and TRBJ2-4 gives the whole variable domain AAGVIQSPRHLIKEKRETATLKCYPIPRHDTVYWYQQGPGQDPQFLISFYEKMQSDKGSIPDRFSAQQFSDYHSELNMSSLELGDSALYFCASRRLAGSNIQYFGAGTRLSVL.

This clone was detected once. The chain carries TRBV7-6 and TRBJ1-1; D might be TRBD1 (5 bases). Germline values: CDR1 SGHVS, CDR2 FNYEAQ. The CDR3 covers 16 residues. Between the trimmed V and J ends, which lost 4 bases and 1 base, there was a span of 16 bases. The CDR3 loop reads CASSSPGQGTNTEAFF. The CDR3 nucleotides read TGTGCCAGCAGCTCCCCAGGTCAGGGTACGAACACTGAAGCTTTCTTT.

This chain uses TRBV7-2 with TRBJ2-7; tentative D call: TRBD2 (5 bases). The CDR3 is 16 amino acids. CDR1 is SGHTA, CDR2 FQGNSA, per germline. Between the trimmed V and J ends, which lost 3 bases and 4 bases, there was a span of 19 bases. The CDR3 coding sequence is TGTGCCAGCAGCTTTTCGGCTCGAGAGAGGGAGTACGAGCAGTACTTC. It encodes CASSFSAREREYEQYF.

The chain uses TRBV6-5 and TRBJ1-1; D possibly corresponds to TRBD1 (6 bases). The CDR3 is made up of 16 amino acids. From germline, CDR1 is MNHEY and CDR2 SVGAGI. The V gene lost 4 bases and the J gene lost 0 bases, with 15 bases spanning the gap. CDR3 protein: CASSSPRGAMNTEAFF. The CDR3 DNA reads TGTGCCAGCAGTTCCCCCCGGGGGGCCATGAACACTGAAGCTTTCTTT.

The V gene is TRBV28, the J gene TRBJ1-3; perhaps TRBD1 as D (5 bases). The CDR3 spans 15 residues. The V and J ends lost 6 bases and 4 bases respectively, with 16 bases between them. Germline CDR1 is MDHEN and CDR2 is SYDVKM. CDR3 amino acids: CASSPIDRDGNTIYF. The DNA for the CDR3 is TGTGCCAGCAGCCCAATCGACAGAGACGGAAACACCATATATTTT.

The J gene is TRBJ2-1, the V gene TRBV7-8; 7 nucleotides line up with TRBD2. The CDR3 extends over 14 amino acids. Per germline, CDR1 SGHVS and CDR2 FQNEAQ. The trim removed 2 bases at V and 4 bases at J, leaving 2 bases unmatched. CDR3 protein: CASSLHGGYNEQFF. CDR3 sequence (DNA): TGTGCCAGCAGCTTACACGGGGGGTACAATGAGCAGTTCTTC.

The chain combines TRBV5-8 with TRBJ1-1, with 9 bases identical to TRBD1. This CDR3 has 14 amino acids. Germline V gene sequence: CDR1 SGHTS, CDR2 YDEGEE. J lost 6 bases, V lost 6 bases, and 9 bases had no gene match. The CDR3 region is CASTYGQGNSEAFF. The CDR3 coding sequence is TGTGCCAGCACTTACGGACAGGGGAATTCTGAAGCTTTCTTT.

Notes on this clone: Likely a read error: the CDR3 ends without its conserved phenylalanine or tryptophan. This rearrangement joins TRBV5-1 to TRBJ1-1; 10 bases fit TRBD1. This CDR3 is built from 15 residues. Germline V gene sequence: CDR1 SGHRS, CDR2 YFSETQ. V lost 0 bases and J lost 2; bases outside the gene matches: 1. The CDR3 is CASSLGTGGNTEAFL. CDR3 coding DNA: TGCGCCAGCAGCTTGGGGACAGGGGGTAACACTGAAGCTTTCCTT.

The chain employs TRBV14 and TRBJ1-1; a weak D match, TRBD1 (6 bases). V lost 3 bases and J 0 bases, leaving 11 bases between the germline ends. Germline V gene data show CDR1 as SGHDN and CDR2 as FVKESK. This CDR3 has 15 amino acids. CDR3 coding DNA: TGTGCCAGCAGCCACCGGACAGCCATGAACACTGAAGCTTTCTTT. Translation: CASSHRTAMNTEAFF.

This chain links TRBV27 with TRBJ2-5; tentatively, D is TRBD1 (5 bases). Germline V gives CDR1 MNHEY, CDR2 SMNVEV (reference sequence). Trimming left V 7 bases short and J 5 bases short, with 14 bases between. The CDR3 runs to 13 residues. For the CDR3, the DNA is TGTGCCAGCAAGAAAAGGGGAAGGGAGACCCAGTACTTC. This encodes CASKKRGRETQYF.

Only a few counts were recorded for this clone. The chain links TRBV6-1 to TRBJ2-3; 9 nucleotides align to TRBD2. Losses at the gene ends were 4 bases for V and 4 bases for J; bases not matched to a gene: 0. This CDR3 region has 13 residues. Germline assignment: CDR1 MNHNS and CDR2 SASEGT. CDR3 amino acids: CASSGTSADTQYF. CDR3 nucleotides: TGTGCCAGCAGTGGGACTAGCGCAGATACGCAGTATTTT.

Worth noting for this clone: The same CDR3 is also encoded by other DNA sequences in this sample. This chain uses TRBV7-2 with TRBJ2-1; D is ambiguous. V lost 1 base to trimming and J lost 3 bases, with 7 bases between them. Germline values: CDR1 SGHTA, CDR2 FQGNSA. This CDR3 spans 14 amino acids. CDR3 loop: CASSLDFSYNEQFF. The CDR3 DNA sequence: TGTGCCAGCAGCTTAGATTTCAGCTACAATGAGCAGTTCTTC. Full variable domain (remainder filled in from reference TRBV7-2 and TRBJ2-1): GAGVSQSPSNKVTEKGKDVELRCDPISGHTALYWYRQSLGQGLEFLIYFQGNSAPDKSGLPSDRFSAERTGGSVSTLTIQRTQQEDSAVYLCASSLDFSYNEQFFGPGTRLTVL.

This clone was picked up one time. CDR3: CASSPQGTKNIQYF. The CDR3 bases are TGTGCCAGCAGTCCACAGGGGACCAAAAACATTCAGTACTTC. The chain couples TRBV7-2 to TRBJ2-4; the match to TRBD1 covers 7 bases. V was pared by 6 bases and J by 2 bases, with 4 bases of the junction left unmatched. CDR1 SGHTA and CDR2 FQGNSA come from the germline V gene. The CDR3 runs 14 residues.

The chain has TRBV9 and TRBJ2-7; TRBD2 aligns across 8 bases. The CDR3 runs to 14 residues. The germline CDR1 and CDR2 sequences are SGDLS and YYNGEE. The V gene end was trimmed by 2 bases and the J gene end by 3 bases; junction bases not matched to a gene: 4. DNA of the CDR3: TGTGCCAGCAGCGTTAGCGGGGTGGACTACGAGCAGTACTTC. Its protein product is CASSVSGVDYEQYF.

This rearrangement joins TRBV5-4 to TRBJ2-1, with D perhaps TRBD2 (5 bases). With 4 bases removed from V and 3 bases from J, the gap between germline ends came to 20 bases. Germline CDR1 SGHNT, CDR2 YYREEE (reference sequence). The CDR3 is 17 residues long. CDR3 sequence reads: CASSPPVGVVGYNEQFF. CDR3 DNA sequence: TGTGCCAGCAGCCCCCCTGTCGGGGTCGTGGGCTACAATGAGCAGTTCTTC.

This clone was seen just once. The CDR3 here is CASSSNNEQFF. The CDR3 DNA reads TGTGCCAGCAGCTCAAACAATGAGCAGTTCTTC. The rearrangement uses TRBV7-6 and TRBJ2-1, with unresolved D. This CDR3 region has 11 residues. V was cut by 4 bases and J by 5 bases, with 3 bases left in between. Germline V gene lookup returns CDR1 SGHVS and CDR2 FNYEAQ.

This clone was seen ten or more times. V gene TRBV15 combines with J gene TRBJ1-1, with 8 bases identical to TRBD1. The V and J ends lost 5 bases and 3 bases, in that order; junction bases with no gene match: 5. Germline values: CDR1 LNHNV, CDR2 YYDKDF (reference sequence). The CDR3 spans 14 residues. CDR3 sequence (DNA): TGTGCCACCAGCGGCAGGGGGCGGGACACTGAAGCTTTCTTT. It yields the protein CATSGRGRDTEAFF.

The gene calls are TRBV2 and TRBJ1-4, with D unclear. Looked up from germline, CDR1 is SNHLY and CDR2 is FYNNEI. This CDR3 region has 14 residues. V lost 11 bases and J 2 bases, leaving 15 bases between the germline ends. CDR3 nucleotides: TGTGCCCGCCCCCGGTTATCGACTAATGAAAAACTGTTTTTT. It codes for CARPRLSTNEKLFF.

A few counts support this clone. This sequence joins TRBV6-5 and TRBJ1-5; no clear D. The germline V gene encodes CDR1 MNHEY and CDR2 SVGAGI. The CDR3 is 15 amino acids. The ends were cut back, 0 bases at V and 3 bases at J, with 9 bases in the middle. The CDR3 nucleotides read TGTGCCAGCAGTTACTCGAAACAGTCCAATCAGCCCCAGCATTTT. Amino acid sequence: CASSYSKQSNQPQHF.

V gene TRBV12-5 combines with J gene TRBJ2-7, with 7 bases lining up with TRBD1. The length of the CDR3 is 14 residues. Germline lookup yields CDR1 LGHNT and CDR2 FRNRAP. The J segment lost 0 bases and the V segment lost 5 bases, leaving 4 bases of the junction unmatched. Here the CDR3 DNA reads TGTGCTAGTGGTATATGGGACAGCTCCTACGAGCAGTACTTC. Protein product: CASGIWDSSYEQYF.

J is TRBJ2-2 and V is TRBV2; TRBD1 matches 7 bases. The V segment lost 7 bases and the J segment 2 bases; nucleotides outside the gene matches: 4. The CDR3 totals 14 residues. In germline, CDR1 is SNHLY, CDR2 FYNNEI. CDR3: CASKRDRNTGELFF. CDR3 nucleotide sequence: TGTGCCAGCAAACGGGACAGAAACACCGGGGAGCTGTTTTTT.

The V and J genes are TRBV5-6 and TRBJ1-1; D might be TRBD1 (6 bases). The CDR3 has 13 amino acids. Trimming took 7 bases from V and 4 from J, leaving 14 bases between them. CDR1 and CDR2 from the germline V gene are SGHDT and YYEEEE. The CDR3 is CASAPQGGTEAFF. DNA for the CDR3: TGTGCCAGCGCACCACAGGGTGGCACTGAAGCTTTCTTT. Complete variable domain (other parts from reference TRBV5-6 and TRBJ1-1): DAGVTQSPTHLIKTRGQQVTLRCSPKSGHDTVSWYQQALGQGPQFIFQYYEEEERQRGNFPDRFSGHQFPNYSSELNVNALLLGDSALYLCASAPQGGTEAFFGQGTRLTVV.

The chain joins TRBV11-1 to TRBJ2-6; D possibly corresponds to TRBD2 (5 bases). V dropped 6 bases and J dropped 0 bases, with 12 bases sitting between them. Germline CDR1 and CDR2: SGHAT and FQDESV (reference sequence). The CDR3 totals 16 residues. Here the CDR3 DNA reads TGTGCCAGCAGGGCTTACAGCGGCTCTGGGGCCAACGTCCTGACTTTC. This translates into CASRAYSGSGANVLTF.

The chain combines TRBV27 with TRBJ2-7; TRBD1 might be the D (6 bases). This CDR3 is 15 amino acids long. CDR1 MNHEY and CDR2 SMNVEV come from the germline V gene (reference sequence). The V end lost 6 bases, the J end lost 7 bases, and 22 bases lay between the germline ends. CDR3 region: CASSRWDTRSGEQYF. The CDR3 coding sequence is TGTGCCAGCAGCCGATGGGACACCCGTTCGGGGGAGCAGTACTTC.

CDR3 loop: CSVTSTRGDLMNTEAFF. The CDR3 DNA follows: TGCAGCGTTACCTCGACCAGGGGGGACTTAATGAACACTGAAGCTTTCTTT. The chain carries TRBV29-1 and TRBJ1-1; 7 bases agree with TRBD1. With 5 bases clipped from V and 0 bases from J, the junction kept 15 bases outside the gene matches. This CDR3 comprises 17 residues. Germline V CDR1 and CDR2: SQVTM, ANQGSEA.

CDR3 loop: CATQGWGSNQPQHF. CDR3 bases: TGTGCCACCCAGGGTTGGGGCAGCAATCAGCCCCAGCATTTT. The V gene is TRBV25-1, the J gene TRBJ1-5; D perhaps matches TRBD1 (5 bases). Germline V gene data show CDR1 as MGHDK and CDR2 as SYGVNS. The CDR3 contains 14 residues. The germline V and J ends were trimmed by 10 bases and 1 base, with 14 bases remaining between them.

This chain connects TRBV5-1 to TRBJ1-1, with TRBD1 identical over 8 bases. CDR1 and CDR2 from the germline V gene are SGHRS and YFSETQ. The CDR3 extends over 16 amino acids. J gave up 0 bases and V 4 bases, and 8 bases lay outside the gene matches. CDR3 region: CASSQYTGGVNTEAFF. DNA of the CDR3: TGCGCCAGCAGCCAATACACAGGGGGGGTGAACACTGAAGCTTTCTTT. Based on the CDR3 plus reference TRBV5-1 and TRBJ1-1, the full variable domain is KAGVTQTPRYLIKTRGQQVTLSCSPISGHRSVSWYQQTPGQGLQFLFEYFSETQRNKGNFPGRFSGRQFSNSRSEMNVSTLELGDSALYLCASSQYTGGVNTEAFFGQGTRLTVV.